The table lists the clone carrying this TCR beta chain with a few counts. Trimming took 7 bases from V and 0 from J, leaving 19 bases between them. This CDR3 comprises 18 residues. Germline V gives CDR1 MRHNA, CDR2 SNTAGT. The data derive from a study of blood T cell repertoires in COVID-19. Libraries were prepared by immunoSEQ multiplex PCR; TCRdb keeps only in-frame clonotypes and omits some of them. Here the sample spans about 200,000 clones, more than 80% being singletons. Assignment of participants to cohorts was predicated upon participant-reported clinical history. The clonotype comes from a young woman who had recovered from COVID-19. The material sequenced was PBMCs or T cells enriched from blood (not recorded which). The chain couples TRBV6-4 to TRBJ1-6, with D perhaps matching TRBD1 (6 bases). CDR3 sequence: CASKGGGHDSSYNSPLHF. CDR3 nucleotide sequence: TGTGCCAGCAAGGGAGGGGGGCATGACAGCTCCTATAATTCACCCCTCCACTTT.